Listed below are T cell receptor beta chains from one sample, sequenced in a study of T-cell memory formation after mild COVID-19. TCRdb passed the 5' RACE reads through MiXCR, listing each CDR3 protein once. The repertoire holds fewer than 400,000 distinct CDR3 sequences, approximately 15% seen once, with roughly 21% in the top ten. Source material: PBMCs or a T cell subset sorted from them (not recorded which). Receptors originate from a man between 18 and 29 years old who had mild COVID-19 (a few samples of this study predate the infection). Cell type and time point are not known. The CDR3 runs from the conserved cysteine through the conserved F or W. A D gene is named only where the DNA matches it firmly. Only some rows state a clone size, as once, few, many or a class for expanded clones.

J: TRBJ1-2; size: NA; V: TRBV10-1; D: NA; CDR3: CASSQDQGDGYTF; DNA: TGCGCCAGCAGTCAGGATCAGGGTGACGGCTACACCTTC
J: TRBJ2-7; size: few; V: TRBV7-9; D: NA; CDR3: CASSYDKHEQYF; DNA: TGTGCCAGCAGCTATGACAAGCACGAGCAGTACTTC
J: TRBJ2-7; size: few; V: TRBV4-3; D: TRBD2; CDR3: CASSQDPGGLSSYEQYF; DNA: TGCGCCAGCAGCCAAGACCCCGGGGGACTAAGCTCCTACGAGCAGTACTTC
J: TRBJ2-3; size: NA; V: TRBV6-5; D: NA; CDR3: CASTRGNTQYF; DNA: TGTGCCAGCACCCGGGGCAATACGCAGTATTTT
J: TRBJ1-6; size: few; V: TRBV6-2/TRBV6-3; D: TRBD1; CDR3: CASTAGQRNNSPLHF; DNA: TGTGCCAGCACCGCGGGACAGAGAAATAATTCACCCCTCCACTTT
J: TRBJ2-5; size: NA; V: TRBV4-2; D: NA; CDR3: CASSQDIPNMETQYF; DNA: TGTGCCAGCAGCCAAGATATTCCCAACATGGAGACCCAGTACTTC
J: TRBJ2-3; size: NA; V: TRBV7-9; D: TRBD1; CDR3: CASSPWTGVGTDTQYF; DNA: TGTGCCAGCAGTCCCTGGACAGGGGTGGGCACAGATACGCAGTATTTT
J: TRBJ1-5; size: NA; V: TRBV29-1; D: NA; CDR3: CSVRDGGSNQPQHF; DNA: TGCAGCGTCCGGGACGGCGGGAGCAATCAGCCCCAGCATTTT
J: TRBJ2-3; size: NA; V: TRBV20-1; D: TRBD1; CDR3: CSVRGTGVRLPVSDTQYF; DNA: TGCAGTGTTAGGGGGACAGGGGTTCGTTTGCCGGTTTCAGATACGCAGTATTTT
J: TRBJ2-5; size: NA; V: TRBV4-1; D: TRBD2; CDR3: CASSQPGRASGETQYF; DNA: TGCGCCAGCAGCCAACCGGGGAGGGCTAGCGGAGAGACCCAGTACTTC
J: TRBJ2-7; size: many; V: TRBV5-6; D: NA; CDR3: CASSREYEQYF; DNA: TGTGCCAGCAGCCGAGAGTACGAGCAGTACTTC
J: TRBJ1-1; size: many; V: TRBV12-3/TRBV12-4; D: TRBD1; CDR3: CASSFRGRGLVNTEAFF; DNA: TGTGCCAGCAGTTTCAGGGGGCGGGGTCTTGTGAACACTGAAGCTTTCTTT
J: TRBJ2-5; size: many; V: TRBV6-2/TRBV6-3; D: TRBD2; CDR3: CASRGLAGMMTQYF; DNA: TGTGCCAGCAGGGGACTAGCGGGGATGATGACCCAGTACTTC
J: TRBJ1-1; size: NA; V: TRBV20-1; D: NA; CDR3: CSARGVNTEAFF; DNA: TGCAGTGCTAGGGGGGTAAACACTGAAGCTTTCTTT
J: TRBJ2-6; size: NA; V: TRBV6-5; D: NA; CDR3: CASMKSGTSGANVLTF; DNA: TGTGCCAGCATGAAGTCGGGGACCTCTGGGGCCAACGTCCTGACTTTC
J: TRBJ2-2; size: few; V: TRBV5-1; D: NA; CDR3: CASSLDPTAGELFF; DNA: TGCGCCAGCAGCTTGGACCCGACAGCCGGGGAGCTGTTTTTT
J: TRBJ2-7; size: NA; V: TRBV15; D: TRBD1; CDR3: CATRRQGQGDEQYF; DNA: TGTGCCACCAGACGACAGGGTCAGGGGGACGAGCAGTACTTC
J: TRBJ2-3; size: NA; V: TRBV2; D: TRBD1; CDR3: CASSGGTGNTDTQYF; DNA: TGTGCCAGCAGTGGGGGGACAGGGAACACAGATACGCAGTATTTT
J: TRBJ1-6; size: NA; V: TRBV15; D: NA; CDR3: CASGERNSPLHF; DNA: TGTGCCAGCGGGGAAAGAAATTCACCCCTCCACTTT
J: TRBJ1-1; size: NA; V: TRBV19; D: NA; CDR3: CASSIRPPNTEAFF; DNA: TGTGCCAGTAGTATTAGGCCCCCGAACACTGAAGCTTTCTTT
J: TRBJ2-2; size: few; V: TRBV12-3/TRBV12-4; D: TRBD1; CDR3: CASTVKGTGPRELFF; DNA: TGTGCCAGCACCGTGAAAGGGACAGGGCCGAGGGAGCTGTTTTTT
J: TRBJ1-3; size: few; V: TRBV6-5; D: NA; CDR3: CASSYINSGNTIYF; DNA: TGTGCCAGCAGTTACATCAACTCTGGAAACACCATATATTTT
J: TRBJ1-2; size: NA; V: TRBV7-6; D: NA; CDR3: CASSSEGGYTF; DNA: TGTGCCAGCAGCTCTGAGGGTGGCTACACCTTC
J: TRBJ2-7; size: few; V: TRBV12-3/TRBV12-4; D: TRBD1; CDR3: CASKQGAYEQYF; DNA: TGTGCCAGCAAACAGGGGGCATACGAGCAGTACTTC
J: TRBJ1-1; size: few; V: TRBV29-1; D: NA; CDR3: CSVWGGNTEAFF; DNA: TGCAGCGTTTGGGGCGGGAACACTGAAGCTTTCTTT
J: TRBJ2-7; size: NA; V: TRBV4-1; D: NA; CDR3: CASSQRAAGFSYEQYF; DNA: TGCGCCAGCAGCCAAAGAGCGGCGGGCTTCTCCTACGAGCAGTACTTC
J: TRBJ2-2; size: NA; V: TRBV7-3; D: NA; CDR3: CASSLITGSGTGELFF; DNA: TGTGCCAGCAGCTTAATTACAGGGTCTGGCACCGGGGAGCTGTTTTTT
J: TRBJ1-2; size: few; V: TRBV7-2; D: NA; CDR3: CASSLDGSGYGYTF; DNA: TGTGCCAGCAGCTTAGATGGCAGCGGCTATGGCTACACCTTC
J: TRBJ2-1; size: NA; V: TRBV28; D: NA; CDR3: CAGPDNHNEQFF; DNA: TGTGCCGGCCCGGACAACCACAATGAGCAGTTCTTC
J: TRBJ1-4; size: NA; V: TRBV14; D: NA; CDR3: CASSQDVYGATNEKLFF; DNA: TGTGCCAGCAGCCAAGATGTTTACGGGGCCACTAATGAAAAACTGTTTTTT
J: TRBJ1-2; size: few; V: TRBV29-1; D: NA; CDR3: CSVEGGQDLVF; DNA: TGCAGCGTTGAGGGAGGGCAGGACCTTGTCTTC
J: TRBJ2-3; size: NA; V: TRBV12-3/TRBV12-4; D: NA; CDR3: CASSVQGFTDTQYF; DNA: TGTGCCAGCAGCGTACAGGGATTCACAGATACGCAGTATTTT
J: TRBJ1-1; size: few; V: TRBV12-3/TRBV12-4; D: NA; CDR3: CASSLAPPGGMDTEAFF; DNA: TGTGCCAGCAGTTTAGCGCCCCCGGGGGGCATGGACACTGAAGCTTTCTTT
J: TRBJ2-1; size: few; V: TRBV5-6; D: NA; CDR3: CASSMTVKGQFF; DNA: TGTGCCAGCAGCATGACAGTCAAGGGCCAGTTCTTC
J: TRBJ2-7; size: NA; V: TRBV6-1; D: NA; CDR3: CASSENRGPVGEQYF; DNA: TGTGCCAGCAGTGAAAATAGGGGACCCGTAGGCGAGCAGTACTTC
J: TRBJ2-1; size: NA; V: TRBV7-6; D: NA; CDR3: CASSPFREGRNEQFF; DNA: TGTGCCAGCAGCCCCTTCAGGGAAGGAAGGAATGAGCAGTTCTTC
J: TRBJ1-5; size: few; V: TRBV2; D: NA; CDR3: CASTRDPSQPQHF; DNA: TGTGCCAGCACGAGGGATCCGAGTCAGCCCCAGCATTTT
J: TRBJ2-1; size: NA; V: TRBV7-3; D: TRBD2; CDR3: CASSPGLGIDGEQFF; DNA: TGTGCCAGCAGCCCTGGACTAGGAATTGACGGTGAGCAGTTCTTC
J: TRBJ1-5; size: NA; V: TRBV5-1; D: TRBD1; CDR3: CASSLEGGRQPQHF; DNA: TGCGCCAGCAGCTTGGAAGGGGGCCGGCAGCCCCAGCATTTT
J: TRBJ2-3; size: few; V: TRBV7-3; D: TRBD2; CDR3: CASSHFRTSGGFTDTQYF; DNA: TGTGCCAGCAGCCATTTCAGGACTAGCGGGGGCTTCACAGATACGCAGTATTTT
J: TRBJ2-5; size: few; V: TRBV7-2; D: NA; CDR3: CASSLVFTGYETQYF; DNA: TGTGCCAGCAGCTTAGTGTTTACAGGGTATGAGACCCAGTACTTC
J: TRBJ2-6; size: NA; V: TRBV5-1; D: NA; CDR3: CASGGGAYGANVLTF; DNA: TGCGCCAGCGGCGGAGGGGCGTATGGGGCCAACGTCCTGACTTTC
J: TRBJ2-4; size: few; V: TRBV6-5; D: TRBD1; CDR3: CASSPRTGEDIQYF; DNA: TGTGCCAGCAGCCCCAGGACAGGGGAAGACATTCAGTACTTC
J: TRBJ1-2; size: few; V: TRBV3-1; D: TRBD1; CDR3: CASSQGSTGGLGYTF; DNA: TGTGCCAGCAGCCAAGGATCTACAGGGGGCCTTGGCTACACCTTC
J: TRBJ2-5; size: NA; V: TRBV27; D: NA; CDR3: CASSSPPGGQETQYF; DNA: TGTGCCAGCAGTTCCCCCCCTGGGGGGCAAGAGACCCAGTACTTC
J: TRBJ1-4; size: NA; V: TRBV20-1; D: NA; CDR3: CSASFRQGREKLFF; DNA: TGCAGTGCTAGCTTTCGGCAGGGACGGGAAAAACTGTTTTTT
J: TRBJ1-1; size: NA; V: TRBV12-2; D: NA; CDR3: CASRLERDKNTEAFF; DNA: TGTGCAAGTCGCTTGGAACGGGACAAGAACACTGAAGCTTTCTTT
J: TRBJ2-3; size: NA; V: TRBV7-3; D: NA; CDR3: CASSLNRGDTDTQYF; DNA: TGTGCCAGCAGCTTAAATAGGGGCGACACAGATACGCAGTATTTT
J: TRBJ2-7; size: few; V: TRBV11-2; D: NA; CDR3: CASSLMANYEQYF; DNA: TGTGCCAGCAGCTTAATGGCCAACTACGAGCAGTACTTC
J: TRBJ1-1; size: NA; V: TRBV12-3/TRBV12-4; D: NA; CDR3: CASYNSEYPEAFF; DNA: TGTGCCAGCTATAACAGCGAATACCCTGAAGCTTTCTTT
J: TRBJ2-3; size: few; V: TRBV19; D: TRBD2; CDR3: CATSNRGGVSDTQYF; DNA: TGTGCCACCTCCAACCGCGGGGGTGTCTCAGATACGCAGTATTTT
J: TRBJ1-2; size: NA; V: TRBV20-1; D: NA; CDR3: CSARVMDSNLANYGYTF; DNA: TGCAGTGCTAGGGTAATGGACAGCAACTTAGCTAACTATGGCTACACCTTC
J: TRBJ2-7; size: NA; V: TRBV5-4; D: TRBD2; CDR3: CASSSRLAGVGEQYF; DNA: TGTGCCAGCAGCTCCCGACTAGCGGGGGTAGGGGAGCAGTACTTC
J: TRBJ2-6; size: few; V: TRBV5-1; D: NA; CDR3: CASSFLGVGANVLTF; DNA: TGCGCCAGCAGCTTCTTGGGGGTTGGGGCCAACGTCCTGACTTTC